The 22 T cell receptor beta chains below all came from one sample that was sequenced in a study. TCRdb re-called the 5' RACE reads through MiXCR, storing one row per CDR3 protein. The table has approximately 11,000 distinct CDR3 sequences, roughly 17% seen once. The sorted Tregs were CD4+CD25+CD127-/low cells. Input material: Tregs sorted from a lymph node. Receptor source: a female donor with breast cancer.

This clonotype showed up many times. The V and J genes are TRBV12-3 or TRBV12-4 and TRBJ2-2; perhaps TRBD1 as D (6 bases). V was trimmed by 3 bases and J by 7 bases, leaving 21 bases between them. This CDR3 spans 17 amino acids. The CDR3 DNA reads as TGTGCCAGCAGTTTGGGGGCTGGGGCAGGGGCGGACGGGGAGCTGTTTTTT. Amino acids: CASSLGAGAGADGELFF.

Sample share makes this clonotype medium-sized. The gene calls are TRBV18 and TRBJ1-5, with no clear D. Germline V lookup: CDR1 KGHSH, CDR2 LQKENI. The V and J ends lost 2 bases and 7 bases respectively, with 9 bases between them. This CDR3 comprises 13 residues. CDR3 protein: CASSPGDTQPQHF. The DNA of the CDR3 is TGTGCCAGCTCACCAGGGGATACGCAGCCCCAGCATTTT.

This clonotype was counted ten times or more. The rearrangement uses TRBV20-1 and TRBJ2-7, with 11 nucleotides matching TRBD2. Germline lookup yields CDR1 DFQATT and CDR2 SNEGSKA (reference sequence). Trimming took 1 base from V and 7 from J; bases not matched to a gene: 3. The CDR3 is 13 amino acids. This chain's CDR3 is CSARGLAGLEQYF. CDR3 DNA sequence: TGCAGTGCTAGAGGACTAGCGGGATTGGAGCAGTACTTC.

About this clonotype itself: This may come from a read error, since a much larger clone is one base off. This sequence joins TRBV20-1 and TRBJ2-5; possibly TRBD1 or TRBD2 for D (5 bases each). CDR3 length: 11 residues. The germline gives CDR1 DFQATT, CDR2 SNEGSKA (reference sequence). The CDR3 bases are TGCAGTGCTTGGGACGTAGAGACCCAGAACTTC. Translating gives CSAWDVETQNF.

This clonotype was detected a few times. The chain couples TRBV9 to TRBJ2-5; maybe TRBD2 (6 bases). Germline V lookup: CDR1 SGDLS, CDR2 YYNGEE. This CDR3 contains 14 residues. Deletions cut 4 bases from V and 7 bases from J, with 17 bases between. The CDR3 here is CASSPTEGFGTQYF. The CDR3 region has the DNA TGTGCCAGCAGCCCTACGGAGGGGTTCGGGACCCAGTACTTC.

This clonotype occurred a few times. The chain uses TRBV7-9 and TRBJ2-2, with 7 nucleotides matching TRBD1. This CDR3 comprises 16 residues. V was clipped by 6 bases and J by 7 bases; unmatched bases: 14. CDR1 and CDR2 (germline): SEHNR, FQNEAQ (reference sequence). The CDR3 protein is CASRTDPLTGSGELFF. The DNA for the CDR3 is TGTGCCAGCAGAACCGACCCGCTGACAGGGAGCGGGGAGCTGTTTTTT.

This clonotype is judged medium-sized. In nucleotides, the CDR3 is TGCAGTGCTACCGGGCCTCTCAGAGCCAACGTCCTGACTTTC. It yields the protein CSATGPLRANVLTF. J is TRBJ2-6 and V is TRBV20-1; no firm D call. Germline values: CDR1 DFQATT, CDR2 SNEGSKA (reference sequence). The CDR3 contains 14 residues. V lost 4 bases and J 7 bases, leaving 14 bases between the germline ends.

This clonotype has just one count. The DNA for the CDR3 is TGTGCCAGCAGTCACCACGACAGTAGTCAGCCCCAGCATTTT. As protein: CASSHHDSSQPQHF. The genes are TRBV6-2 or TRBV6-3 and TRBJ1-5, with D possibly being TRBD1 (5 bases). Looked up from germline, CDR1 is MNHEY and CDR2 is SVGEGT. Trimming cost V 5 bases and J 6 bases, with 14 bases left between them. The CDR3 is 14 residues long.

This clonotype is labeled medium-sized (0.01 to 0.1%). V usage is TRBV7-2 and J usage is TRBJ2-5; perhaps TRBD2 as D (5 bases). V was cut by 2 bases and J by 4 bases, with 11 bases left in between. This CDR3 spans 14 amino acids. Germline V gene lookup returns CDR1 SGHTA and CDR2 FQGNSA. CDR3 region: CASSLLGAGETQYF. The CDR3 coding sequence is TGTGCCAGCAGCTTATTAGGTGCGGGAGAGACCCAGTACTTC.

This clonotype was recorded many times. This chain connects TRBV20-1 to TRBJ2-3; 8 nucleotides match TRBD2. CDR3 length: 14 amino acids. The V segment lost 6 bases and the J segment 7 bases; nucleotides outside the gene matches: 12. Germline V gives CDR1 DFQATT, CDR2 SNEGSKA (reference sequence). The CDR3 loop is CSAIAGIEWHTQYF. CDR3 nucleotides: TGCAGTGCCATAGCGGGAATCGAATGGCATACGCAGTATTTT.

Turning to this clonotype: Because the CDR3 is missing its conserved closing phenylalanine or tryptophan, this is likely a read error. The genes are TRBV6-5 and TRBJ2-3; D may be TRBD1 (5 bases). The V end lost 7 bases, the J end lost 4 bases, and 12 bases lay between the germline ends. From germline, CDR1 is MNHEY and CDR2 SVGAGI. The CDR3 is made up of 13 amino acids. The CDR3 DNA reads as TGTGCCAGCATCGACCCAGGGTCAGATACGCAGTATTTA. Encoded protein: CASIDPGSDTQYL.

This chain uses TRBV25-1 with TRBJ2-3; D gene uncertain. V lost 2 bases, J lost 2 bases, and 8 bases lay in between. This CDR3 contains 14 residues. The germline CDR1 and CDR2 sequences are MGHDK and SYGVNS. DNA of the CDR3: TGTGCCAGCAGTGAAGTTGACATCACAGATACGCAGTATTTT. Translated, it gives CASSEVDITDTQYF.

This clonotype ranks as medium-sized. V gene TRBV27 combines with J gene TRBJ1-2; TRBD1 matches at 8 bases. Germline V CDR1 and CDR2: MNHEY, SMNVEV (reference sequence). With V trimmed by 3 bases and J by 7 bases, 4 bases remained unmatched. The CDR3 is 13 amino acids. Written as DNA, the CDR3 is TGTGCCAGCAGTTTCACAGGGGGGCCTGGCTACACCTTC. Amino acids: CASSFTGGPGYTF.

The chain links TRBV19 to TRBJ2-5; no clear D. CDR3 size: 11 residues. V gave up 3 bases and J gave up 5 bases, with 4 bases separating them. Per the germline V gene, CDR1 is LNHDA and CDR2 is SQIVND (reference sequence). The CDR3 is CASSIQETQYF. DNA of the CDR3: TGTGCCAGTAGTATCCAGGAGACCCAGTACTTC.

The chain carries TRBV29-1 and TRBJ2-2, with TRBD1 as a possible D gene (6 bases). Per the germline V gene, CDR1 is SQVTM and CDR2 is ANQGSEA. The CDR3 extends over 14 amino acids. Trimming shortened V by 4 bases and J by 8 bases, and 17 bases separated the two germline ends. The DNA for the CDR3 is TGCAGCGTTGTACTACAGGGTGGTACTGGGGAGCTGTTTTTT. Translated, it gives CSVVLQGGTGELFF.

This clonotype qualifies as medium-sized. The V and J genes are TRBV12-3 or TRBV12-4 and TRBJ2-7; 7 bases map to TRBD1. The junction had 12 bases not matched to a gene; V was cut back by 5 bases and J by 2 bases. This CDR3 spans 16 amino acids. CDR3 coding DNA: TGTGCCAGCAGTCGAGGTGGAAACAGGGGTACCTACGAGCAGTACTTC. Residues: CASSRGGNRGTYEQYF.

The rearrangement joins TRBV3-1 to TRBJ1-1; D is undetermined. The germline gives CDR1 LGHDT, CDR2 YNNKEL (reference sequence). V dropped 4 bases and J dropped 7 bases, with 13 bases sitting between them. The CDR3 has 13 residues. The CDR3 is CASSPPGRYEAFF. In nucleotides, the CDR3 is TGTGCCAGCAGCCCTCCCGGACGGTATGAAGCTTTCTTT.

By sample share, this clonotype is medium-sized. The CDR3 here is CASSSFGQSEAFF. CDR3 in DNA: TGCGCCAGCAGCTCATTCGGACAGAGCGAAGCTTTCTTT. V usage is TRBV5-1 and J usage is TRBJ1-1; tentatively, D is TRBD1 (6 bases). This CDR3 comprises 13 residues. V lost 3 bases to trimming and J lost 8 bases, with 14 bases between them. The germline CDR1 and CDR2 sequences are SGHRS and YFSETQ.

There are many counts of this clonotype. This chain uses TRBV6-2 or TRBV6-3 with TRBJ1-2; 8 nucleotides agree with TRBD1. The CDR3 totals 14 residues. Germline CDR1 reads MNHEY; CDR2 reads SVGEGT. The V gene end was trimmed by 5 bases and the J gene end by 7 bases; junction bases not matched to a gene: 9. The CDR3 nucleotides read TGTGCCAGCAGTCCCCCGGCAGGGGGCCCTGGCTACACCTTC. As protein: CASSPPAGGPGYTF.

This clonotype was counted at least ten times. The chain couples TRBV4-2 to TRBJ2-3; 10 bases are shared with TRBD2. With 4 bases clipped from V and 3 bases from J, the junction kept 7 bases outside the gene matches. In germline, CDR1 is LGHNA, CDR2 YNFKEQ. This CDR3 spans 16 amino acids. DNA for the CDR3: TGTGCCAGCAGCCCGGCGCTAGCGGGAGCGACAGATACGCAGTATTTT. Translation gives CASSPALAGATDTQYF.

This clonotype was counted many times. This chain uses TRBV25-1 with TRBJ2-3; perhaps D is TRBD1 or TRBD2 (5 bases each). The CDR3 contains 14 residues. Germline-derived CDR1 and CDR2 are MGHDK and SYGVNS. V was pared by 2 bases and J by 6 bases, with 12 bases between. The CDR3 DNA follows: TGTGCCAGCAGTGAACGTCGGGGCAGCGATACGCAGTATTTT. This gives the protein CASSERRGSDTQYF.

This clonotype was found many times. The J gene is TRBJ2-1, the V gene TRBV7-9, with 11 bases identical to TRBD2. In germline, CDR1 is SEHNR, CDR2 FQNEAQ (reference sequence). J gave up 7 bases and V 5 bases, and 7 bases lay outside the gene matches. CDR3 length equals 15 residues. CDR3 sequence (DNA): TGTGCCAGCAGCATACTAGCGGGAGTGGGGAATGAGCAGTTCTTC. Residues: CASSILAGVGNEQFF.